The sample holds a few counts of the clone carrying this T cell receptor beta chain. The antigen remains unidentified. This sample was included in a study of human T cells and chemical hapten exposure. The overall study: Across samples, TCR yields varied, mostly owing to small differences in pooled library volumes. Overall study findings and caveats: The study found that PT1 expanded TCR counts correlated positively with patch test score. Because they had alopecia, donors may respond immunologically unlike healthy people.

Sample time point: patch test 2, 6 weeks after DPC sensitization. Treatment denoted: therapeutic diphenylcyclopropenone sensitization with weekly scalp DPC. Individual cDNA molecules had unique molecular identifiers attached to them by the library. TCRdb recomputed calls from the RACE reads with MiXCR, one row per CDR3 protein. The sample includes about 82,000 distinct CDR3 sequences, about 6.6% of them seen just once. V shed 1 base and J 11 bases; nucleotides not matched to a gene: 7. The germline CDR1 and CDR2 sequences are SEHNR and FQNEAQ (reference sequence). CDR3 length: 15 amino acids. V and J are TRBV7-9 and TRBJ1-5; 11 bases agree with TRBD1. The TCR was taken from a woman aged 25 to 45 with alopecia areata. Some clones in this sample may be carry-over from other donors' samples. The sample was whole blood, taken in connection with sensitization to the hapten diphenylcyclopropenone (DPC). This chain's CDR3 is CASSLGGQGVLSQHF. The CDR3 DNA follows: TGTGCCAGCAGCTTAGGGGGACAGGGGGTTTTGTCCCAGCATTTT.